This TCR beta chain was observed in a study of T cells in Graves' hyperthyroidism and ophthalmopathy. This clonotype occurred many times. CDR3 length equals 16 residues. J was trimmed by 2 bases and V by 5 bases; bases with no gene match: 9. Germline V gene data show CDR1 as SGHVT and CDR2 as SQSDAQ. TCR beta CDR3 regions were amplified from RNA. The HTBI primer set served for first-round RT-PCR of the TCR CDR3. MiXCR was run by TCRdb on the multiplex PCR reads, yielding one entry per CDR3 protein. This sample has roughly 630,000 distinct CDR3 sequences, with about a sixth found just once. The sequenced sample was blood. The chain has TRBV7-4 and TRBJ2-7, with 10 bases fitting TRBD1. The receptor was derived from a woman aged 30 to 39 with Graves' hyperthyroidism. The DNA for the CDR3 is TGTGCCAGCAGCCCCGGGACAGGGGCCCATACCTACGAGCAGTACTTC. This encodes CASSPGTGAHTYEQYF.